Presented here are 5 T cell receptor beta chains from one specimen sequenced in a study of T cells in Graves' hyperthyroidism and ophthalmopathy. Authors of the study amplified TCR beta CDR3 regions from RNA transcripts. First-round RT-PCR targeting the TCR CDR3 was performed with the HTBI primer set. TCRdb re-analysed the multiplex PCR reads in MiXCR, keeping a single row per CDR3 protein. The sample yields some 560,000 distinct CDR3 sequences, around 15% seen once. Sequenced: blood. The origin of the receptors is a woman aged 40-49 years with Graves' hyperthyroidism.

This clonotype was seen repeatedly, ten times or more. The chain carries TRBV12-3 or TRBV12-4 and TRBJ2-3; no reliable D call. The V end was cut by 6 bases, the J end by 5 bases, with 6 bases between. There are 11 residues in the CDR3. CDR3 in DNA: TGTGCCAGCAGCTTATTAGATACGCAGTATTTT. This gives the protein CASSLLDTQYF.

This clonotype has a count of ten or more. In nucleotides, the CDR3 is TGCAGTGCCCCGTATCTAGGGGAGACCCAGTACTTC. Its protein is CSAPYLGETQYF. The gene calls are TRBV20-1 and TRBJ2-5; no clear D. This CDR3 region has 12 residues. Trimming pared 6 bases from V and 5 bases from J, leaving 13 bases between. CDR1 DFQATT and CDR2 SNEGSKA come from the germline V gene (reference sequence).

In its sample, this clonotype was seen once. This rearrangement joins TRBV11-2 to TRBJ2-7; the match to TRBD2 covers 14 bases. J gave up 3 bases and V 4 bases, and 14 bases lay outside the gene matches. Germline CDR1 SGHAT, CDR2 FQNNGV. The CDR3 covers 19 residues. The DNA for the CDR3 is TGTGCCAGCAGCTCTACGGGACTAGCGGGAGTATTAAGACACTACGAGCAGTACTTC. Translation gives CASSSTGLAGVLRHYEQYF.

The table lists this clonotype with many counts. The V gene is TRBV2, the J gene TRBJ1-1, with unresolved D. Between the trimmed V and J ends, which lost 4 bases and 0 bases, there was a span of 15 bases. Germline V gene lookup returns CDR1 SNHLY and CDR2 FYNNEI. The length of the CDR3 is 16 residues. CDR3 DNA: TGTGCCAGCAGTGTGGGTTTGCTTACCATGAACACTGAAGCTTTCTTT. It is translated as CASSVGLLTMNTEAFF.

This clonotype was seen many times. This chain connects TRBV18 to TRBJ1-1; TRBD1 is a possible D gene (5 bases). CDR1 and CDR2 (germline): KGHSH, LQKENI. V was trimmed by 6 bases and J by 0 bases, leaving 8 bases between them. The CDR3 consists of 13 residues. The CDR3 is CASSRTMNTEAFF. CDR3 in DNA: TGTGCCAGCTCGCGGACAATGAACACTGAAGCTTTCTTT.